The next 5 T cell receptor beta chains were all read from a single sample in a study of response to subunit inactivated influenza vaccine. TCRdb recomputed calls from the RT-PCR reads with MiXCR, one row per CDR3 protein. The sample yields hundreds of thousands of distinct CDR3 sequences, roughly 10% seen once. The source was PBMCs from blood, collected on the day of vaccination. These receptors were collected from a man aged 50 or older who received an inactivated influenza vaccine.

V usage is TRBV11-2 and J usage is TRBJ2-1, with TRBD1 identical over 7 bases. Germline CDR1 and CDR2: SGHAT and FQNNGV. V lost 3 bases and J lost 0; bases outside the gene matches: 5. The CDR3 loop spans 16 amino acids. CDR3 in amino acids: CASSLWRTGSYNEQFF. The CDR3 region has the DNA TGTGCCAGCAGCTTGTGGCGGACAGGCTCCTACAATGAGCAGTTCTTC.

This chain links TRBV3-1 with TRBJ2-1; 13 bases line up with TRBD2. There are 13 residues in the CDR3. V was pared by 4 bases and J by 11 bases, with 2 bases of the junction left unmatched. CDR1 is LGHDT, CDR2 YNNKEL, per germline (reference sequence). The CDR3 sequence is CASSPTSGGQQFF. The CDR3 nucleotides read TGTGCCAGCAGCCCGACTAGCGGGGGGCAGCAGTTCTTC.

The J gene is TRBJ1-2, the V gene TRBV27, with TRBD1 as a possible D gene (6 bases). With 6 bases removed from V and 5 bases from J, the gap between germline ends came to 22 bases. Per germline, CDR1 MNHEY and CDR2 SMNVEV (reference sequence). The CDR3 totals 16 residues. The CDR3: CASRTSGGRDTYGYTF. The CDR3 region has the DNA TGTGCCAGCAGAACCTCGGGGGGCCGCGACACTTATGGCTACACCTTC.

This clonotype was picked up a small number of times. The rearrangement links TRBV4-2 to TRBJ2-7; maybe TRBD2 (6 bases). This CDR3 region has 15 residues. V shed 1 base and J shed 4 bases, with 14 bases lying between them. CDR1 and CDR2 from the germline V gene are LGHNA and YNFKEQ. CDR3 amino acids: CASSQGGGRRYEQYF. The CDR3 DNA reads as TGTGCCAGCAGCCAAGGTGGAGGGAGAAGGTACGAGCAGTACTTC.

This clonotype came up many times. V gene TRBV20-1 combines with J gene TRBJ2-7; a possible D gene is TRBD2 (5 bases). V gave up 5 bases and J gave up 4 bases, with 18 bases separating them. This CDR3 has 14 residues. CDR1 and CDR2 (germline): DFQATT, SNEGSKA (reference sequence). CDR3 nucleotide sequence: TGCAGTGCTGAAGCGGTTCCCGGATCGTACGAGCAGTACTTC. It yields the protein CSAEAVPGSYEQYF.